The T cell receptor (beta chain) under discussion was sequenced for a study of regulatory T cells in long-lasting Graves disease. Assembly of TCR beta libraries relied on iRepertoire HTBI primers together with Arm-PCR of CDR3 regions. MiXCR was run by TCRdb on the multiplex PCR reads, yielding one entry per CDR3 protein. The sample has 400,000 to 500,000 distinct CDR3 sequences, roughly 20% seen once. Time point noted: persistent/refractory GD, antithyroid drugs over 5 years with positive TRAb. After RNA was extracted from PBMCs, the TCR library was made from it. The CDR3 has 17 amino acids. The V gene's germline CDR1 is MDHEN and CDR2 SYDVKM. J was trimmed by 3 bases and V by 6 bases; bases with no gene match: 14.

This specimen consisted of peripheral blood mononuclear cells (PBMCs), obtained when the disease was refractory, from a patient treated with antithyroid drugs. The source is a female donor with Graves disease. The genes are TRBV28 and TRBJ2-3; 8 bases are shared with TRBD2. This CDR3 reads CASSLVASGSSTDTQYF. DNA for the CDR3: TGTGCCAGCAGCCTTGTGGCCAGCGGGAGTTCAACAGATACGCAGTATTTT.